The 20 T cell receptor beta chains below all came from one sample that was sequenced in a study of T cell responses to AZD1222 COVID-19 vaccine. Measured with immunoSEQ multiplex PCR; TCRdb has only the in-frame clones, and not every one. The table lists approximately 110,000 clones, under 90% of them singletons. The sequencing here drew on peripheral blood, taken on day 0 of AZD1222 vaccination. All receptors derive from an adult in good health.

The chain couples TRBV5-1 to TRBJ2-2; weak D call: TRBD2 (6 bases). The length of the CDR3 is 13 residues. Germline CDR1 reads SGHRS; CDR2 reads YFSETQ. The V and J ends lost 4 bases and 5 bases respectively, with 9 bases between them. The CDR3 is CASSREETGELFF. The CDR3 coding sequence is TGCGCCAGCAGCAGGGAGGAGACCGGGGAGCTGTTTTTT.

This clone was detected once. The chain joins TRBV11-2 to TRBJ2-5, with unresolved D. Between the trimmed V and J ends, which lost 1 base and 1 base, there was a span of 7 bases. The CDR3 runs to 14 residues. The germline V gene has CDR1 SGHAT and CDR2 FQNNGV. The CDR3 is CASSLGKGQETQYF. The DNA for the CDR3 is TGTGCCAGCAGCTTAGGGAAGGGCCAAGAGACCCAGTACTTC.

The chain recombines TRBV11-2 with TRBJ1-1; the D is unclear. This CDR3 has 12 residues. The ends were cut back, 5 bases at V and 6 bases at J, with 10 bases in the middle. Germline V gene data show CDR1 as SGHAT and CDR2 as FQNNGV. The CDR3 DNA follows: TGTGCCAGCAGCCGCCCAGGAGCTGAAGCTTTCTTT. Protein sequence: CASSRPGAEAFF.

The CDR3 DNA follows: TGTGCCACCAGTGACACGGGACAGGGCGGTCGGCAGTACTTC. This encodes CATSDTGQGGRQYF. The chain uses TRBV24-1 and TRBJ2-7; 9 positions agree with TRBD1. Germline trimming cut 4 bases from V and 9 bases from J; bases unmatched to any gene: 9. Germline assignment: CDR1 KGHDR and CDR2 SFDVKD. The CDR3 has 14 amino acids.

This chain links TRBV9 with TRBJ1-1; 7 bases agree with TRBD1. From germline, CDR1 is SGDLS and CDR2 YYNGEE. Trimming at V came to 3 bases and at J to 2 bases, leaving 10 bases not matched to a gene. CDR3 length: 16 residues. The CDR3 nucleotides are TGTGCCAGCAGCGCCCGATCCGGGACAGCAAACACTGAAGCTTTCTTT. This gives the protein CASSARSGTANTEAFF.

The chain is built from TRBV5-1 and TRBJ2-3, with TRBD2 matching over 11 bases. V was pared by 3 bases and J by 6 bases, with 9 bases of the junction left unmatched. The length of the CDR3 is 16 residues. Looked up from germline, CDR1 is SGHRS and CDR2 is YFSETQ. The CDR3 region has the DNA TGCGCCAGCAGCTGGGATAGCGGGGGGGCTCTGGATACGCAGTATTTT. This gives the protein CASSWDSGGALDTQYF.

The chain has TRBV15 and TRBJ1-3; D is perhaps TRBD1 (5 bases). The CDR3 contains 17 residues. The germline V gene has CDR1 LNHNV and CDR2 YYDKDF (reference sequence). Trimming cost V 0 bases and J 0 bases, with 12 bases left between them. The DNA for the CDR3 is TGTGCCACCAGCAGAGATCTAGGACATCACTCTGGAAACACCATATATTTT. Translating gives CATSRDLGHHSGNTIYF.

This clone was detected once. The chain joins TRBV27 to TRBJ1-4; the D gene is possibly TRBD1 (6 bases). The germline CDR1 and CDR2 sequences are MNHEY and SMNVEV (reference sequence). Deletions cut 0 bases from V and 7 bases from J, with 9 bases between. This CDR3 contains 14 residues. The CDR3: CASSLSYRVEKLFF. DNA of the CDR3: TGTGCCAGCAGTTTATCGTACAGGGTTGAAAAACTGTTTTTT.

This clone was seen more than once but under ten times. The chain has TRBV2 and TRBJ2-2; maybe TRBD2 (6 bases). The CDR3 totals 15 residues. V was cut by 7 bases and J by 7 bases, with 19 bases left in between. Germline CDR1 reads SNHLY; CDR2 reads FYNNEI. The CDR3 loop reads CASTGGGAAGGELFF. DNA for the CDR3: TGTGCCAGCACTGGTGGCGGGGCCGCCGGCGGGGAGCTGTTTTTT.

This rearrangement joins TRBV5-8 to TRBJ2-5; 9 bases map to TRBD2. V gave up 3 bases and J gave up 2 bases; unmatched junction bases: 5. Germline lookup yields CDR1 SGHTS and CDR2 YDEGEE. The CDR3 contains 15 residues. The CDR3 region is CASSSSGANQETQYF. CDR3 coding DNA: TGTGCCAGCAGCTCTAGCGGGGCTAATCAAGAGACCCAGTACTTC.

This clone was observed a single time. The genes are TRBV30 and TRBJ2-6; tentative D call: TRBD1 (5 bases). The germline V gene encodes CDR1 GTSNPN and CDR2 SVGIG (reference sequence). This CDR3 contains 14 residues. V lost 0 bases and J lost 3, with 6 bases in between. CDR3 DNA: TGTGCCTGGAGTGTAGGGGTTGGGGCCAACGTCCTGACTTTC. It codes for CAWSVGVGANVLTF.

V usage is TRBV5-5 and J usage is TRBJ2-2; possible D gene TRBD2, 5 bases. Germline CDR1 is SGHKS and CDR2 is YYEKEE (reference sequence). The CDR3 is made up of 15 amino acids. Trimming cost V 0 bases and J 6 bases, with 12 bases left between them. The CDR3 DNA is TGTGCCAGCAGCTTGGCAATAAATAGCGCCGGGGAGCTGTTTTTT. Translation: CASSLAINSAGELFF. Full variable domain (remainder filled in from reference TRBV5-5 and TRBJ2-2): DAGVTQSPTHLIKTRGQQVTLRCSPISGHKSVSWYQQVLGQGPQFIFQYYEKEERGRGNFPDRFSARQFPNYSSELNVNALLLGDSALYLCASSLAINSAGELFFGEGSRLTVL.

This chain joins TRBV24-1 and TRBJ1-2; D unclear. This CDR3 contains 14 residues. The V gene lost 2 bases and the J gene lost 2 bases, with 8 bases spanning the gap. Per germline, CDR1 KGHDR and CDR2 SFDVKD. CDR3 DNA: TGTGCCACCAGTGATTCGACCGAGAACTATGGCTACACCTTC. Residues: CATSDSTENYGYTF.

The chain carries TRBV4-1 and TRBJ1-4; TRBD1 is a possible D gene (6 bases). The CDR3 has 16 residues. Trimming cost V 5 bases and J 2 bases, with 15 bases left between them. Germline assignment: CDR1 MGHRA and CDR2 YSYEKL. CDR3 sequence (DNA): TGCGCCAGCAGCGCCCGAACAGGGTTCACTAATGAAAAACTGTTTTTT. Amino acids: CASSARTGFTNEKLFF.

The CDR3 coding sequence is TGTGCCATCAGTGAGCGATTAGCGGGAGTCTACGAGCAGTACTTC. This codes for CAISERLAGVYEQYF. This chain uses TRBV10-3 with TRBJ2-7; 9 bases are a match to TRBD2. Germline trimming cut 2 bases from V and 3 bases from J; bases unmatched to any gene: 5. The CDR3 contains 15 residues. Germline V gives CDR1 ENHRY, CDR2 SYGVKD.

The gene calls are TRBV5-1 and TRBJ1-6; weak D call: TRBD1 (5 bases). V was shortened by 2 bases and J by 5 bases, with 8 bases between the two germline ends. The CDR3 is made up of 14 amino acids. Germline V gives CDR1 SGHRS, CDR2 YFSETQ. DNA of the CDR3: TGCGCCAGCAGCTTCCAAGGGGATAATTCACCCCTCCACTTT. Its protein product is CASSFQGDNSPLHF.

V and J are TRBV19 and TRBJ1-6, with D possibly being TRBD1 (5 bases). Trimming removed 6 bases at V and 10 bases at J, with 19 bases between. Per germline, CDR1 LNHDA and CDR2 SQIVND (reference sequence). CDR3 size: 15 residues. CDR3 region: CASRPPGRAGSPLHF. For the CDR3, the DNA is TGTGCCAGTAGGCCTCCCGGCAGGGCGGGATCACCCCTCCACTTT.

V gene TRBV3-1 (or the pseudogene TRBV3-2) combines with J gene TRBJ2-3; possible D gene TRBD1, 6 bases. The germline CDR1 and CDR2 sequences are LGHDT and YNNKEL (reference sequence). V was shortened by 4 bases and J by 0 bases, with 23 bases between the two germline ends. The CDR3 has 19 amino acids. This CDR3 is CASSPRTATQRISTDTQYF. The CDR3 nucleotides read TGTGCCAGCAGCCCGAGGACAGCGACGCAGCGAATTAGCACAGATACGCAGTATTTT.

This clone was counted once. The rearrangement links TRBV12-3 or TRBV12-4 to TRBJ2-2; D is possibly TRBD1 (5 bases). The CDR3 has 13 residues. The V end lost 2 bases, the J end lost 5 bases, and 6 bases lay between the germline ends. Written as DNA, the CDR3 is TGTGCCAGCAGTTTAAGACAGACCGGGGAGCTGTTTTTT. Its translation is CASSLRQTGELFF.

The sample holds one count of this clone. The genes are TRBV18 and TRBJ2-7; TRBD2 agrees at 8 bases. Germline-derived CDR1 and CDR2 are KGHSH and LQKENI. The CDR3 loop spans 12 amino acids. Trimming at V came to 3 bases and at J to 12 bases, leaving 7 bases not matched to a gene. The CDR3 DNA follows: TGTGCCAGCTCACCTGATAGCGGGACCCCGTACTTC. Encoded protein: CASSPDSGTPYF.